These 11 T cell receptor beta chains were sequenced from one sample in a study of T-cell memory formation after mild COVID-19 (dated by TCRdb to the early 2020s). The method behind the library was 5' RACE. The sequencing machine was an Illumina NovaSeq 6000. TCRdb reworked the public reads: Q25 trimming with fastp, MiXCR clone assembly, productive beta chains retained. Entries that share a CDR3 protein sequence are merged under the most common genes and DNA. The sample table shows some 150,000 distinct CDR3 sequences, and 25% are seen once. 24% of the sample is in the top ten clones. The sample comprised PBMCs or a T cell subset sorted from them (not recorded which). The receptors come from an adult woman who had mild COVID-19 (a few samples of this study predate the infection). The sample titles of this study are shuffled in the database, so cell type and time point are left out; the donor was told from shared clones.

This clonotype was seen more than once but under ten times. The rearrangement joins TRBV4-3 to TRBJ2-2, with 7 bases fitting TRBD2. The V segment lost 0 bases and the J segment 0 bases; nucleotides outside the gene matches: 7. The germline gives CDR1 LGHNA, CDR2 YSLEER. The CDR3 contains 18 residues. CDR3 residues: CASSQEWVAGPNTGELFF. The CDR3, as DNA: TGCGCCAGCAGCCAAGAGTGGGTAGCGGGCCCGAACACCGGGGAGCTGTTTTTT.

The chain is built from TRBV24-1 and TRBJ2-7, with D unresolved. CDR3 length equals 15 residues. CDR1 KGHDR and CDR2 SFDVKD come from the germline V gene. V dropped 5 bases and J dropped 2 bases, with 15 bases sitting between them. The CDR3 DNA reads as TGTGCCACCAGTGTTAGACCAGGCAGCCCCTACGAGCAGTACTTC. It translates to CATSVRPGSPYEQYF.

In nucleotides, the CDR3 is TGTGCCAGCATGGAGGACGAAGGCGGAGCTTTCTTT. It is translated as CASMEDEGGAFF. The V call is TRBV7-9, the J call TRBJ1-1; D is uncertain. Germline values: CDR1 SEHNR, CDR2 FQNEAQ (reference sequence). The CDR3 consists of 12 residues. Trimming cost V 7 bases and J 10 bases, with 16 bases left between them.

The chain carries TRBV9 and TRBJ2-1, with D unclear. This CDR3 has 16 amino acids. Germline V CDR1 and CDR2: SGDLS, YYNGEE. Trimming pared 0 bases from V and 0 bases from J, leaving 10 bases between. The CDR3 loop reads CASSVAGLSSYNEQFF. CDR3 bases: TGTGCCAGCAGCGTAGCGGGCCTGAGCTCCTACAATGAGCAGTTCTTC.

The table lists this clonotype with a few counts. V is TRBV6-1 and J is TRBJ1-1; possibly TRBD1 for D (5 bases). The germline CDR1 and CDR2 sequences are MNHNS and SASEGT. The CDR3 has 14 residues. Trimming took off 2 bases at V and 4 bases at J, with 11 bases between the two ends. The CDR3 here is CASSELGGGTEAFF. In DNA form, the CDR3 reads TGTGCCAGCAGTGAACTCGGGGGTGGCACTGAAGCTTTCTTT.

This clonotype turned up a few times. The chain uses TRBV7-8 and TRBJ2-1; no reliable D call. V was cut by 5 bases and J by 11 bases, with 19 bases left in between. The CDR3 sequence is 14 residues long. Germline values: CDR1 SGHVS, CDR2 FQNEAQ. The DNA of the CDR3 is TGTGCCAGCAGCGTCCGGATCGGCGAATCCCAGCAGTTCTTC. It yields the protein CASSVRIGESQQFF.

This clonotype showed up just a few times. The rearrangement uses TRBV5-4 and TRBJ2-3, with D uncertain. CDR3 size: 12 residues. Trimming cost V 4 bases and J 11 bases, with 14 bases left between them. Germline V gene data show CDR1 as SGHNT and CDR2 as YYREEE (reference sequence). The CDR3 region has the DNA TGTGCCAGCAGCCTCGATAGCTGGAGGCAGTATTTT. Residues: CASSLDSWRQYF.

This clonotype occurred a few times. The chain recombines TRBV29-1 with TRBJ2-7; D tentatively reads TRBD1 or TRBD2 (5 bases each). Germline-derived CDR1 and CDR2 are SQVTM and ANQGSEA. Trimming cost V 4 bases and J 2 bases, with 12 bases left between them. The CDR3 has 13 amino acids. CDR3 in DNA: TGCAGCGTTGCCGGGACGGTCACCTACGAGCAGTACTTC. This translates into CSVAGTVTYEQYF.

The chain recombines TRBV5-1 with TRBJ1-1; D is perhaps TRBD1 (5 bases). CDR3 length: 14 residues. The V gene's germline CDR1 is SGHRS and CDR2 YFSETQ. Trimming removed 4 bases from V and 3 bases from J, with 13 bases in between. CDR3 DNA sequence: TGCGCCAGCAGCGGGACGGGGGTCGACACTGAAGCTTTCTTT. This gives the protein CASSGTGVDTEAFF.

This clonotype was picked up a small number of times. The chain recombines TRBV6-1 with TRBJ2-5, with 9 positions matching TRBD2. Trimming removed 3 bases from V and 5 bases from J; junction bases left unmatched: 7. Germline loops: CDR1 MNHNS, CDR2 SASEGT. The CDR3 totals 15 residues. The CDR3 DNA reads TGTGCCAGCAGTGACCATAGCGGGGGTGGGGAGACCCAGTACTTC. It translates to CASSDHSGGGETQYF.

This clonotype was seen only a few times. The chain is built from TRBV2 and TRBJ2-4; 12 nucleotides line up with TRBD2. This CDR3 is 15 amino acids long. Germline trimming cut 6 bases from V and 5 bases from J; bases unmatched to any gene: 5. Germline CDR1 is SNHLY and CDR2 is FYNNEI. CDR3 in DNA: TGTGCCAGCAGGCTGACTAGCGGGGGCCAAAACATTCAGTACTTC. It is translated as CASRLTSGGQNIQYF.